The present T cell receptor (beta chain) was sequenced within a study of monozygotic twins with inflammatory bowel disease. Notes on the study in general: Differences in immunosuppressive treatment may have been a source of added variability in patient repertoires. T cell subtypes were not distinguishable in this analysis.

Each of the TCR libraries took 3500 ng of total RNA. TCRdb re-called the 5' RACE reads and catalogs CDR3 proteins one per entry, DNA excluded. Its listing shows approximately 160,000 distinct CDR3 sequences. Germline V CDR1 and CDR2: SGHRS, YFSETQ. This CDR3 is built from 15 residues. On this clonotype itself: Antigen specificity is unknown.

The chain uses TRBV5-1 and TRBJ1-1; TCRdb outputs TRBD1, but without DNA this stays unchecked. The source of this sequence is a human donor with ulcerative colitis or Crohn's disease, or a healthy co-twin of an affected twin (not recorded which). What was sequenced was blood. The CDR3 reads CASSTDGDWNTEAFF.